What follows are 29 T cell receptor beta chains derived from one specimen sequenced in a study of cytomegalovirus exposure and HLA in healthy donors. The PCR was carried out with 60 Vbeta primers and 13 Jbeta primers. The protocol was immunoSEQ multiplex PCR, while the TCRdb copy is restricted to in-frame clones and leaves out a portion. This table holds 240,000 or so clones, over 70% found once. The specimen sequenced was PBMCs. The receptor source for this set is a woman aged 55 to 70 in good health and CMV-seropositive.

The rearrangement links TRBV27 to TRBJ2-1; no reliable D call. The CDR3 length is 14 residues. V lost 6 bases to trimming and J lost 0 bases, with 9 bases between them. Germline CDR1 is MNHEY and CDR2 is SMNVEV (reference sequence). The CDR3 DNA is TGTGCCAGCAGCCCAAGGAGCTCCTACAATGAGCAGTTCTTC. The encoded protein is CASSPRSSYNEQFF.

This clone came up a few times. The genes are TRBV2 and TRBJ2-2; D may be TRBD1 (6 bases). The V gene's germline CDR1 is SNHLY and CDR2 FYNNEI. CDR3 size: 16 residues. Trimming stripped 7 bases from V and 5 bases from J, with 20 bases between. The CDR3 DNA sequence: TGTGCCAGCATCCCCACCCCGGGACAAGCTACCGGGGAGCTGTTTTTT. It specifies CASIPTPGQATGELFF.

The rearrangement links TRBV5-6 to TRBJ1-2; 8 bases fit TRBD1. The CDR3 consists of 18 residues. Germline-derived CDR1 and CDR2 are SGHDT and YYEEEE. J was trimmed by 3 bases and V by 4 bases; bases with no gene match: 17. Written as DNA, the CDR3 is TGTGCCAGCAGCCTCCCCTCCGGGGCAGGGGGCTCCTACTATGGCTACACCTTC. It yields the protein CASSLPSGAGGSYYGYTF.

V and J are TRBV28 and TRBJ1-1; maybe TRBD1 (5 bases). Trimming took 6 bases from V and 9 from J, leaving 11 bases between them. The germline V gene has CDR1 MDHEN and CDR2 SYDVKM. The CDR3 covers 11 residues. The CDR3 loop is CASSPRQKAFF. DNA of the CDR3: TGTGCCAGCAGCCCTCGACAGAAAGCTTTCTTT.

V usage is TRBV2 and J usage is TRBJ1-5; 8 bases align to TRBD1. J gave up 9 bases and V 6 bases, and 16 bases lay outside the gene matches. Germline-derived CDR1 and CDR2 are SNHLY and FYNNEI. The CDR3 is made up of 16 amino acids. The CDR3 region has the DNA TGTGCCAGCAGAACCGGGACAGGCGAACAGATTCCGCCCCAGCATTTT. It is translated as CASRTGTGEQIPPQHF.

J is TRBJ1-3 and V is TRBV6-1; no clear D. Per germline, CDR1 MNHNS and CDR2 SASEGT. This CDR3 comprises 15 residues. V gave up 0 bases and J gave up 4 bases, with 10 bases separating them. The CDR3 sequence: CASSEAAGFGNTIYF. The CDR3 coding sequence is TGTGCCAGCAGTGAAGCAGCCGGTTTCGGAAACACCATATATTTT.

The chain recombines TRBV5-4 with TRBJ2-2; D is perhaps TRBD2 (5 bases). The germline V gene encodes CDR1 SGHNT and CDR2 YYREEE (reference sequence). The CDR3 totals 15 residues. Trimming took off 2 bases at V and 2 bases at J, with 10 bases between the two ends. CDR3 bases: TGTGCCAGCAGCTTCATGACTACAAACACCGGGGAGCTGTTTTTT. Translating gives CASSFMTTNTGELFF.

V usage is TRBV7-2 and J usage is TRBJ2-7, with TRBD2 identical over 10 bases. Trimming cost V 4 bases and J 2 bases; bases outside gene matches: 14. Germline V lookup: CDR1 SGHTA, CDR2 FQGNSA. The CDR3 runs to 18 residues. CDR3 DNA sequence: TGTGCCAGCAGCTCGCGGGGGGCTAGCGGGAGTATTACCTACGAGCAGTACTTC. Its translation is CASSSRGASGSITYEQYF.

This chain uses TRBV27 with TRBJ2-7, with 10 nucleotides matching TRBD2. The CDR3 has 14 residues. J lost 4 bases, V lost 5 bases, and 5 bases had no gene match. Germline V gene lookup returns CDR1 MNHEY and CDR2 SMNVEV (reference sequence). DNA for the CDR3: TGTGCCAGCAGTCTAGCGGGAGTTGGGTACGAGCAGTACTTC. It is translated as CASSLAGVGYEQYF.

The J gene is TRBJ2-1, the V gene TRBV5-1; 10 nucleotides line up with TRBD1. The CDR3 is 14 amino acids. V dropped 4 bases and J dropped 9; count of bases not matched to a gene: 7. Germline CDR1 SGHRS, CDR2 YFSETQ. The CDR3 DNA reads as TGCGCCAGCAGCCCGGACAGGGGGTCGGGTGAGCAGTTCTTC. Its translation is CASSPDRGSGEQFF.

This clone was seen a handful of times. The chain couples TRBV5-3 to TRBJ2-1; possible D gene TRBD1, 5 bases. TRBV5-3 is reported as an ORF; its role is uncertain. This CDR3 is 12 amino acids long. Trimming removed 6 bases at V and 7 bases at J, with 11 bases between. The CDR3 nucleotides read TGTGCCAGAACCCCGGCAGGGAATGAGCAGTTCTTC. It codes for CARTPAGNEQFF.

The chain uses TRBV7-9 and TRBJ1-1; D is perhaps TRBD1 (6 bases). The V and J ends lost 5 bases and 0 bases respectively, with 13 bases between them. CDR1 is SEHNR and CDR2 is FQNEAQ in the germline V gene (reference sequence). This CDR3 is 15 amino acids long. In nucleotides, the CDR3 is TGTGCCAGCAGCCCTCGGACAGCAATGAACACTGAAGCTTTCTTT. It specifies CASSPRTAMNTEAFF.

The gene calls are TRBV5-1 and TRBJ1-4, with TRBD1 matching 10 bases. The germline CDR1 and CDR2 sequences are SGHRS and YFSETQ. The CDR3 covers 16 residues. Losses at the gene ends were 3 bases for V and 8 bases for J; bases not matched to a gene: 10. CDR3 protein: CASSSTPTGGSEKLFF. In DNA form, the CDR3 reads TGCGCCAGCAGCTCTACGCCGACAGGGGGCAGCGAAAAACTGTTTTTT.

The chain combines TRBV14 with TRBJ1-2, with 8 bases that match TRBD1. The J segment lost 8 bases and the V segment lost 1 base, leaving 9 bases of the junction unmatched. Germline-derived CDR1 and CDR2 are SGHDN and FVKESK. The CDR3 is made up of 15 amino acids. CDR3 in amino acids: CASSQVQDREMGYTF. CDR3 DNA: TGTGCCAGCAGCCAAGTCCAGGACAGGGAAATGGGCTACACCTTC.

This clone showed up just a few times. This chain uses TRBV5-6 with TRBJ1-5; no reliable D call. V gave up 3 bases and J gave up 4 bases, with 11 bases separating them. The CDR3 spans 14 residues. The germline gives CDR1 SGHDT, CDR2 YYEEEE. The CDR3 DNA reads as TGTGCCAGCAGCTATCAGGCCCCAAATCAGCCCCAGCATTTT. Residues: CASSYQAPNQPQHF.

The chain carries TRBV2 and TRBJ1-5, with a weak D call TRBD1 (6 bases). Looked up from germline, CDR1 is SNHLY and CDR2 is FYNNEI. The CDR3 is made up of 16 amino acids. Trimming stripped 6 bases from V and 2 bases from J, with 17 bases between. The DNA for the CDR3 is TGTGCCAGCAGGAAACAGGGTGTCGACCGCAATCAGCCCCAGCATTTT. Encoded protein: CASRKQGVDRNQPQHF.

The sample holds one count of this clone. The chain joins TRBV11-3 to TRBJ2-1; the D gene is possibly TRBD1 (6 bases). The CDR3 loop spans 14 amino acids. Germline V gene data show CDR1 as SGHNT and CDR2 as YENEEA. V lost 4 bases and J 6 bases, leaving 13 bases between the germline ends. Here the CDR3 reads CASSWGDRSNEQFF. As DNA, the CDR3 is TGTGCCAGCAGCTGGGGAGACAGGAGCAATGAGCAGTTCTTC.

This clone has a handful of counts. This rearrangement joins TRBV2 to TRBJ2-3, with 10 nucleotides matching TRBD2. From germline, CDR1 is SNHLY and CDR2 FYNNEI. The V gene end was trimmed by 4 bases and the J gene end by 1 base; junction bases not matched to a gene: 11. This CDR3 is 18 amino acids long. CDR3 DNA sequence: TGTGCCAGCAGTGGAGCCCAAAGAGCGGGAGGGGGCACAGATACGCAGTATTTT. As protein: CASSGAQRAGGGTDTQYF.

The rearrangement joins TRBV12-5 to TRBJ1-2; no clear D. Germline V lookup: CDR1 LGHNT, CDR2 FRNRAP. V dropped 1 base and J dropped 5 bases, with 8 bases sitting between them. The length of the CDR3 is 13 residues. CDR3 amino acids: CASGLGHRYGYTF. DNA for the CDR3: TGTGCTAGTGGTTTGGGACACAGATATGGCTACACCTTC.

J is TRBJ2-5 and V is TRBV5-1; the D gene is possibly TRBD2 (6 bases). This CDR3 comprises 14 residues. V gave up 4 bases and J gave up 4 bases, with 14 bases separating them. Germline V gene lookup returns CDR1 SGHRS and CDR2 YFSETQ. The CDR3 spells CASSPDYRGETQYF. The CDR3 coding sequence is TGCGCCAGCAGCCCGGACTACCGGGGAGAGACCCAGTACTTC.

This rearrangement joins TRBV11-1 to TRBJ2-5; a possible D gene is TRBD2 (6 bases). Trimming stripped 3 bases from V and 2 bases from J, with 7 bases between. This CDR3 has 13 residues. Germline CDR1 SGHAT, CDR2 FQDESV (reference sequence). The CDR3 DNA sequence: TGTGCCAGCAGCTTGGGGGGACAAGAGACCCAGTACTTC. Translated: CASSLGGQETQYF.

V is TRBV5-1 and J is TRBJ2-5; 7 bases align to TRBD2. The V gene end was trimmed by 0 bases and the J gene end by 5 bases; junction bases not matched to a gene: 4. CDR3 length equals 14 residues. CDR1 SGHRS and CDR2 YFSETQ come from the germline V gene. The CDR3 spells CASSLAAGEETQYF. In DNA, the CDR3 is TGCGCCAGCAGCTTGGCTGCGGGGGAGGAGACCCAGTACTTC. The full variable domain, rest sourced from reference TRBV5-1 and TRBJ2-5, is KAGVTQTPRYLIKTRGQQVTLSCSPISGHRSVSWYQQTPGQGLQFLFEYFSETQRNKGNFPGRFSGRQFSNSRSEMNVSTLELGDSALYLCASSLAAGEETQYFGPGTRLLVL.

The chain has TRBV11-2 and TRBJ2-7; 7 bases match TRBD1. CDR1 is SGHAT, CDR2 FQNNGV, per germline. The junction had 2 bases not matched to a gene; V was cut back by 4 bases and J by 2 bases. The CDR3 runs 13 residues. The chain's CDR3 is CASSSGTAYEQYF. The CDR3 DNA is TGTGCCAGCAGCTCCGGGACAGCCTACGAGCAGTACTTC.

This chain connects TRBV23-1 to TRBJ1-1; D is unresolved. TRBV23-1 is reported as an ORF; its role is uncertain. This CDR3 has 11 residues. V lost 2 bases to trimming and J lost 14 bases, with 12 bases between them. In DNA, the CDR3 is TGCGCCAGCAGTCAAAAGGCCTATAGCTTCTTT. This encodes CASSQKAYSFF.

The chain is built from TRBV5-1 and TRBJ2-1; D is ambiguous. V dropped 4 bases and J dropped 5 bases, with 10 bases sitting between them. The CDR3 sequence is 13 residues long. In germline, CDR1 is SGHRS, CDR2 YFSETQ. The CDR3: CASSRQKNNEQFF. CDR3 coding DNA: TGCGCCAGCAGCCGCCAGAAGAACAATGAGCAGTTCTTC.

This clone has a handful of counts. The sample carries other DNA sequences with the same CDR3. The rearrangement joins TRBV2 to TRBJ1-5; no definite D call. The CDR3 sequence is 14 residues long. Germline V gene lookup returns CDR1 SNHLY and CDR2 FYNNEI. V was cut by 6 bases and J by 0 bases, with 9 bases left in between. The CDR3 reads CASRTDYSNQPQHF. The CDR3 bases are TGTGCCAGCAGAACAGATTATAGCAATCAGCCCCAGCATTTT.

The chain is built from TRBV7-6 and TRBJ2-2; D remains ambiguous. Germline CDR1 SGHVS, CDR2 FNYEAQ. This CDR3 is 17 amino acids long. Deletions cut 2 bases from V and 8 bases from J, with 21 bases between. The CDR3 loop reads CASSLPKMGRSSGELFF. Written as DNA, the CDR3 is TGTGCCAGCAGCTTACCTAAGATGGGCAGAAGCAGTGGGGAGCTGTTTTTT.

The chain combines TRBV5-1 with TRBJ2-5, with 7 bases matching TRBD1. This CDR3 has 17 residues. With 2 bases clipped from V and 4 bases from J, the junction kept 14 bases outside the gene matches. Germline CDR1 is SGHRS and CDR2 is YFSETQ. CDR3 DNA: TGCGCCAGCAGCTTAGGGTCCTCGACAGGGCTGTCAGAGACCCAGTACTTC. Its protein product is CASSLGSSTGLSETQYF. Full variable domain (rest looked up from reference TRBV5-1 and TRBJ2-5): KAGVTQTPRYLIKTRGQQVTLSCSPISGHRSVSWYQQTPGQGLQFLFEYFSETQRNKGNFPGRFSGRQFSNSRSEMNVSTLELGDSALYLCASSLGSSTGLSETQYFGPGTRLLVL.

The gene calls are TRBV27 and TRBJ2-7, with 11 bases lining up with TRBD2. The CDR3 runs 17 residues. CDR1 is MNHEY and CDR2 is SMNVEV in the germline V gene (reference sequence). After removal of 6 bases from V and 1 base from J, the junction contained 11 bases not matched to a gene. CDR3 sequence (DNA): TGTGCCAGCAGGGCCGGGACTAGCGGCTTGGGTTCCTACGAGCAGTACTTC. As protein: CASRAGTSGLGSYEQYF.